This entry lists 30 T cell receptor beta chains sequenced from one sample in a study of cytomegalovirus exposure and HLA in healthy donors. PCR primers comprised 60 Vbeta and 13 Jbeta primers. Measured with immunoSEQ multiplex PCR; TCRdb has only the in-frame clones, and not every one. The repertoire has about 100,000 clones, under 80% of them found once; the top ten carry approximately 4.3%. The sample consisted of PBMCs. All receptors derive from a woman aged 18-35 years in good health and CMV-seropositive.

CDR3 protein: CASSAVGGGYGYTF. DNA for the CDR3: TGTGCCAGCAGCGCCGTTGGGGGCGGCTATGGCTACACCTTC. The chain employs TRBV7-2 and TRBJ1-2; possibly TRBD1 for D (6 bases). Trimming left V 5 bases short and J 4 bases short, with 14 bases between. This CDR3 contains 14 residues. The germline V gene encodes CDR1 SGHTA and CDR2 FQGNSA.

The genes are TRBV30 and TRBJ2-3; 9 nucleotides agree with TRBD2. V lost 2 bases to trimming and J lost 0 bases; unmatched junction nucleotides: 3. CDR3 size: 15 residues. CDR1 is GTSNPN and CDR2 is SVGIG in the germline V gene (reference sequence). Here the CDR3 reads CAWSRLADSTDTQYF. The CDR3 coding sequence is TGTGCCTGGAGTAGACTAGCGGACAGCACAGATACGCAGTATTTT.

The V gene is TRBV28, the J gene TRBJ2-5, with 9 bases that match TRBD2. CDR3 length: 15 amino acids. V dropped 5 bases and J dropped 3; count of bases not matched to a gene: 7. CDR1 MDHEN and CDR2 SYDVKM come from the germline V gene. Here the CDR3 reads CASSPAGLAKETQYF. The DNA of the CDR3 is TGTGCCAGCAGTCCCGCCGGACTAGCGAAAGAGACCCAGTACTTC.

V and J are TRBV7-2 and TRBJ1-5; D uncertain. The V gene's germline CDR1 is SGHTA and CDR2 FQGNSA. V was cut by 4 bases and J by 2 bases, with 6 bases left in between. This CDR3 has 13 residues. CDR3 sequence reads: CASSYRGNQPQHF. Here the CDR3 DNA reads TGTGCCAGCAGCTATCGGGGCAATCAGCCCCAGCATTTT.

This clone was seen a single time. The gene calls are TRBV27 and TRBJ1-1; D remains unclear. V lost 3 bases to trimming and J lost 2 bases, with 7 bases between them. The CDR3 loop spans 13 amino acids. CDR1 and CDR2 from the germline V gene are MNHEY and SMNVEV (reference sequence). This CDR3 reads CASSFSGNTEAFF. The CDR3 DNA sequence: TGTGCCAGCAGTTTCAGCGGCAACACTGAAGCTTTCTTT.

V usage is TRBV7-6 and J usage is TRBJ2-5; 8 bases align to TRBD2. The germline V gene has CDR1 SGHVS and CDR2 FNYEAQ. This CDR3 has 18 residues. V dropped 5 bases and J dropped 0; count of bases not matched to a gene: 14. CDR3 nucleotides: TGTGCCAGCAGCCTCGGACTAGCTGCCGGGGGATACCAAGAGACCCAGTACTTC. Protein sequence: CASSLGLAAGGYQETQYF.

The rearrangement uses TRBV7-2 and TRBJ2-5; unclear D gene. V lost 6 bases to trimming and J lost 0 bases, with 8 bases between them. The CDR3 covers 13 residues. CDR1 is SGHTA and CDR2 is FQGNSA in the germline V gene. CDR3 coding DNA: TGTGCCAGCAGTACCGACTACCAAGAGACCCAGTACTTC. Translating gives CASSTDYQETQYF.

The rearrangement uses TRBV7-3 and TRBJ2-7; D gene ambiguous. Trimming stripped 3 bases from V and 3 bases from J, with 12 bases between. Germline values: CDR1 SGHTA, CDR2 FQGTGA. This CDR3 has 14 amino acids. The CDR3 sequence: CASSLSHGSYEQYF. CDR3 DNA sequence: TGTGCCAGCAGCTTGTCCCACGGTAGCTACGAGCAGTACTTC. Full variable domain (rest looked up from reference TRBV7-3 and TRBJ2-7): GAGVSQTPSNKVTEKGKYVELRCDPISGHTALYWYRQSLGQGPEFLIYFQGTGAADDSGLPNDRFFAVRPEGSVSTLKIQRTERGDSAVYLCASSLSHGSYEQYFGPGTRLTVT.

This clone was seen more than once but under ten times. The chain combines TRBV6-5 with TRBJ1-1, with TRBD1 matching 7 bases. The ends lost 5 bases at V and 5 bases at J; junction bases unmatched: 5. The CDR3 is 13 amino acids. Germline V gives CDR1 MNHEY, CDR2 SVGAGI. CDR3 DNA: TGTGCCAGCAGTCTGGACAGGTTTACTGAAGCTTTCTTT. It translates to CASSLDRFTEAFF.

The chain recombines TRBV2 with TRBJ1-5, with TRBD1 identical over 12 bases. The CDR3 has 15 residues. J lost 5 bases, V lost 8 bases, and 7 bases had no gene match. Germline V gene sequence: CDR1 SNHLY, CDR2 FYNNEI. CDR3 nucleotide sequence: TGTGCCAGCCGGGACAGGGGGCTGGGTGATCAGCCCCAGCATTTT. It yields the protein CASRDRGLGDQPQHF.

This clone appeared once. The rearrangement uses TRBV4-1 and TRBJ2-7; TRBD1 aligns across 9 bases. CDR1 is MGHRA, CDR2 YSYEKL, per germline. With V trimmed by 2 bases and J by 1 base, 6 bases remained unmatched. This CDR3 contains 16 residues. The CDR3 is CASSQIPGQGSYEQYF. Written as DNA, the CDR3 is TGCGCCAGCAGCCAAATTCCGGGACAGGGATCCTACGAGCAGTACTTC.

This clone was detected a few times. The J gene is TRBJ1-5, the V gene TRBV5-4; TRBD1 agrees at 7 bases. Germline V lookup: CDR1 SGHNT, CDR2 YYREEE (reference sequence). There are 18 residues in the CDR3. The V and J ends lost 2 bases and 4 bases, in that order; junction bases with no gene match: 15. The CDR3 DNA sequence: TGTGCCAGCAGCTTTTTAGGAGGAACCGGACAGGCGAATCAGCCCCAGCATTTT. This encodes CASSFLGGTGQANQPQHF. Looking up the rest from reference TRBV5-4 and TRBJ1-5 gives the full variable domain: ETGVTQSPTHLIKTRGQQVTLRCSSQSGHNTVSWYQQALGQGPQFIFQYYREEENGRGNFPPRFSGLQFPNYSSELNVNALELDDSALYLCASSFLGGTGQANQPQHFGDGTRLSIL.

This clone turned up a few times. The chain couples TRBV18 to TRBJ2-2; 9 positions agree with TRBD1. CDR1 is KGHSH, CDR2 LQKENI, per germline. CDR3 length: 17 residues. With 3 bases clipped from V and 9 bases from J, the junction kept 14 bases outside the gene matches. The CDR3 DNA reads TGTGCCAGCTCACCGACCGTGGACAGGGGTCTTGTAAGGGAGCTGTTTTTT. Amino acids: CASSPTVDRGLVRELFF.

The V call is TRBV5-6, the J call TRBJ2-2, with D possibly matching TRBD2 (5 bases). Germline CDR1 SGHDT, CDR2 YYEEEE. V gave up 0 bases and J gave up 0 bases, with 9 bases separating them. There are 16 residues in the CDR3. The CDR3 DNA reads as TGTGCCAGCAGCTTGGCCGAGGGAGCGAACACCGGGGAGCTGTTTTTT. As protein: CASSLAEGANTGELFF.

The genes are TRBV7-2 and TRBJ1-4, with 9 bases aligning to TRBD1. CDR1 is SGHTA, CDR2 FQGNSA, per germline. V trimming: 5 bases; J trimming: 8 bases; junction bases outside the gene matches: 12. This CDR3 spans 16 amino acids. CDR3: CASSIRQGEIGEKLFF. In DNA form, the CDR3 reads TGTGCCAGCAGCATACGACAGGGGGAAATTGGAGAAAAACTGTTTTTT. The full variable domain, rest sourced from reference TRBV7-2 and TRBJ1-4, is GAGVSQSPSNKVTEKGKDVELRCDPISGHTALYWYRQSLGQGLEFLIYFQGNSAPDKSGLPSDRFSAERTGGSVSTLTIQRTQQEDSAVYLCASSIRQGEIGEKLFFGSGTQLSVL.

The chain employs TRBV4-2 and TRBJ2-5, with a tentative D call TRBD2 (5 bases). The CDR3 spans 14 residues. V was clipped by 0 bases and J by 5 bases, with 10 bases between them. Germline V gene sequence: CDR1 LGHNA, CDR2 YNFKEQ. The CDR3, as DNA: TGTGCCAGCAGCCAAGACGAGCGAGGGGAGACCCAGTACTTC. Translating it yields CASSQDERGETQYF.

This clone was counted between two and nine times. The chain has TRBV9 and TRBJ2-2; 9 positions match TRBD2. Germline lookup yields CDR1 SGDLS and CDR2 YYNGEE. The CDR3 extends over 15 amino acids. V dropped 0 bases and J dropped 6; count of bases not matched to a gene: 3. The CDR3 spells CASSVVAGVPGELFF. The CDR3 region has the DNA TGTGCCAGCAGCGTAGTAGCGGGAGTACCCGGGGAGCTGTTTTTT.

The chain carries TRBV9 and TRBJ2-3; the D gene is possibly TRBD1 (6 bases). V gave up 4 bases and J gave up 1 base, with 13 bases separating them. Germline CDR1 and CDR2: SGDLS and YYNGEE. The CDR3 loop spans 15 amino acids. CDR3 residues: CASSPIPGGTDTQYF. CDR3 coding DNA: TGTGCCAGCAGCCCGATTCCAGGGGGCACAGATACGCAGTATTTT.

This clone was counted a few times. The chain employs TRBV19 and TRBJ2-2, with 9 bases fitting TRBD1. The germline V gene has CDR1 LNHDA and CDR2 SQIVND (reference sequence). There are 16 residues in the CDR3. V was clipped by 1 base and J by 4 bases; unmatched bases: 4. CDR3 in DNA: TGTGCCAGTAGTATAGTAGCGACAGGGGGCACCGGGGAGCTGTTTTTT. As protein: CASSIVATGGTGELFF.

The J gene is TRBJ1-3, the V gene TRBV29-1; D remains ambiguous. CDR3 length: 14 residues. V dropped 7 bases and J dropped 0 bases, with 13 bases sitting between them. The germline CDR1 and CDR2 sequences are SQVTM and ANQGSEA. CDR3 DNA sequence: TGCAGCGCCATCGGCGGGAGCTCTGGAAACACCATATATTTT. Amino acids: CSAIGGSSGNTIYF.

The chain has TRBV27 and TRBJ1-5; TRBD1 might be the D (6 bases). V lost 3 bases and J 2 bases, leaving 11 bases between the germline ends. The length of the CDR3 is 15 residues. Germline CDR1 and CDR2: MNHEY and SMNVEV (reference sequence). CDR3 loop: CASSLFSGGNQPQHF. DNA for the CDR3: TGTGCCAGCAGTTTGTTTTCAGGGGGCAATCAGCCCCAGCATTTT.

The DNA of the CDR3 is TGTGCCAGCAGTGTAAGGGAAACTAGCGGGACCTACGAGCAGTACTTC. Its translation is CASSVRETSGTYEQYF. The chain is built from TRBV6-1 and TRBJ2-7; 10 nucleotides line up with TRBD2. CDR1 is MNHNS and CDR2 is SASEGT in the germline V gene. This CDR3 comprises 16 residues. Trimming took 4 bases from V and 2 from J; bases not matched to a gene: 8.

This sequence joins TRBV30 and TRBJ2-3; D ambiguous. This CDR3 spans 13 amino acids. Trimming removed 3 bases from V and 3 bases from J, with 10 bases in between. Germline V gives CDR1 GTSNPN, CDR2 SVGIG (reference sequence). CDR3 bases: TGTGCCTGGAGGGCTCCAGGAACAGATACGCAGTATTTT. This sequence encodes CAWRAPGTDTQYF.

The genes are TRBV27 and TRBJ2-7; possibly TRBD1 for D (5 bases). The CDR3 length is 14 residues. Germline CDR1 and CDR2: MNHEY and SMNVEV (reference sequence). With 4 bases removed from V and 3 bases from J, the gap between germline ends came to 13 bases. The CDR3 DNA follows: TGTGCCAGCAGTTACGGCAGGGTAGGCTACGAGCAGTACTTC. Its protein is CASSYGRVGYEQYF.

This clone came up a few times. CDR3 protein: CASSATFGRESPYEQYF. As DNA, the CDR3 is TGTGCCAGCAGCGCCACGTTTGGGCGGGAGTCGCCCTACGAGCAGTACTTC. The V gene is TRBV9, the J gene TRBJ2-7, with 7 bases matching TRBD2. V shed 3 bases and J 2 bases; nucleotides not matched to a gene: 14. The CDR3 is 17 residues long. Germline V gene lookup returns CDR1 SGDLS and CDR2 YYNGEE. Combining the CDR3 with reference TRBV9 and TRBJ2-7 gives the whole variable domain DSGVTQTPKHLITATGQRVTLRCSPRSGDLSVYWYQQSLDQGLQFLIQYYNGEERAKGNILERFSAQQFPDLHSELNLSSLELGDSALYFCASSATFGRESPYEQYFGPGTRLTVT.

The rearrangement links TRBV19 to TRBJ1-2, with TRBD1 identical over 7 bases. V dropped 3 bases and J dropped 8; count of bases not matched to a gene: 3. The CDR3 is made up of 12 amino acids. Germline CDR1 reads LNHDA; CDR2 reads SQIVND (reference sequence). For the CDR3, the DNA is TGTGCCAGTAGTATTCAGGGGGGCGGCTACACCTTC. The encoded protein is CASSIQGGGYTF. Full variable domain (remainder filled in from reference TRBV19 and TRBJ1-2): DGGITQSPKYLFRKEGQNVTLSCEQNLNHDAMYWYRQDPGQGLRLIYYSQIVNDFQKGDIAEGYSVSREKKESFPLTVTSAQKNPTAFYLCASSIQGGGYTFGSGTRLTVV.

A note on this clone: Mismatch with germline at one junction end may stem from a read error. V and J are TRBV4-2 and TRBJ1-1; D might be TRBD1 (5 bases). Per the germline V gene, CDR1 is LGHNA and CDR2 is YNFKEQ. The CDR3 contains 14 residues. The CDR3 DNA reads TGTGCCAGCAGACAAGCCAGGGAGGACACTGAAGCTTTCTTT. It encodes CASRQAREDTEAFF.

This chain links TRBV27 with TRBJ2-7; TRBD2 is a possible D gene (7 bases). CDR1 and CDR2 (germline): MNHEY, SMNVEV (reference sequence). This CDR3 region has 13 residues. The V end was cut by 7 bases, the J end by 2 bases, with 12 bases between. The CDR3 DNA follows: TGTGCCAGCAAGAGGGGGGGGGCCTACGAGCAGTACTTC. Translating it yields CASKRGGAYEQYF.

The chain joins TRBV28 to TRBJ2-3; TRBD1 matches 8 bases. This CDR3 is 14 amino acids long. J was trimmed by 0 bases and V by 6 bases; bases with no gene match: 2. Germline-derived CDR1 and CDR2 are MDHEN and SYDVKM. The CDR3 spells CASSWTGSTDTQYF. The CDR3 nucleotides are TGTGCCAGCAGCTGGACAGGGAGCACAGATACGCAGTATTTT.

V usage is TRBV9 and J usage is TRBJ2-7; 9 nucleotides agree with TRBD2. The CDR3 runs 13 residues. J gave up 6 bases and V 7 bases, and 8 bases lay outside the gene matches. CDR1 and CDR2 (germline): SGDLS, YYNGEE. CDR3 bases: TGTGCCAGCTCGAGGGGACTAGCCCCCGAGCAGTACTTC. This codes for CASSRGLAPEQYF. The full variable domain, in which reference TRBV9 and TRBJ2-7 provide the parts outside the CDR3, is DSGVTQTPKHLITATGQRVTLRCSPRSGDLSVYWYQQSLDQGLQFLIQYYNGEERAKGNILERFSAQQFPDLHSELNLSSLELGDSALYFCASSRGLAPEQYFGPGTRLTVT.